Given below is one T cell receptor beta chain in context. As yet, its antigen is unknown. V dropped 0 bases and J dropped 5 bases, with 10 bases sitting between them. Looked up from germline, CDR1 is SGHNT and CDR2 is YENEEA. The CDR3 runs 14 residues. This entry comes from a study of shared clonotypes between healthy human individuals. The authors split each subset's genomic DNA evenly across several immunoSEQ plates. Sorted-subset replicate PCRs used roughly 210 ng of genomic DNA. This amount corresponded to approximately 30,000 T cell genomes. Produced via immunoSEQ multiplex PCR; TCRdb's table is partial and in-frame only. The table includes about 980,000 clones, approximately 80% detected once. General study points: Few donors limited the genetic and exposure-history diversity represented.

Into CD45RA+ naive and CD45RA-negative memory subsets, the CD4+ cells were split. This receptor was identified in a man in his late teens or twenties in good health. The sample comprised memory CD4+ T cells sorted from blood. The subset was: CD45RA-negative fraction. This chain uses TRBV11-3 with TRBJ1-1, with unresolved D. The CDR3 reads CASSLDSSHTEAFF. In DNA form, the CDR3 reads TGTGCCAGCAGCTTAGACAGTAGTCATACTGAAGCTTTCTTT.